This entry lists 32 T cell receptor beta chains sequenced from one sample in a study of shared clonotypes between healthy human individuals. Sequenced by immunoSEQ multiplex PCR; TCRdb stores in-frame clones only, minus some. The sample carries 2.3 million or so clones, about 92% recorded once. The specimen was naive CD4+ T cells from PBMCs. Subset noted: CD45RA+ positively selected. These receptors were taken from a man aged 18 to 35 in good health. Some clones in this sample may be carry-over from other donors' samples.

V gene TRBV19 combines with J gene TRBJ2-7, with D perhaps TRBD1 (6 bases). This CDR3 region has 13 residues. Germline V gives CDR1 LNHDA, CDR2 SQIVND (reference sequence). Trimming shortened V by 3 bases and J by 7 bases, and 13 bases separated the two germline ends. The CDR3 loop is CASSMNRAEEQYF. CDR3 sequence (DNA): TGTGCCAGTAGTATGAACAGGGCGGAGGAGCAGTACTTC.

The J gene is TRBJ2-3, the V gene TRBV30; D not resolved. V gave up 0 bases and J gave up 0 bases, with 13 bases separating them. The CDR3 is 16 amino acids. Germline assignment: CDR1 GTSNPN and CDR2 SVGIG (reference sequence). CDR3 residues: CAWSVPWPISTDTQYF. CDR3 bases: TGTGCCTGGAGTGTACCATGGCCGATTAGCACAGATACGCAGTATTTT.

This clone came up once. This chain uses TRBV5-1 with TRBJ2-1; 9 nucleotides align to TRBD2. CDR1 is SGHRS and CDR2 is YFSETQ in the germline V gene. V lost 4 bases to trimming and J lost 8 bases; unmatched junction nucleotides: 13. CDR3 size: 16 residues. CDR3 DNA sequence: TGCGCCAGCAGCCTTGGCGGACTAGCGAGCTCCCATGAGCAGTTCTTC. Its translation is CASSLGGLASSHEQFF.

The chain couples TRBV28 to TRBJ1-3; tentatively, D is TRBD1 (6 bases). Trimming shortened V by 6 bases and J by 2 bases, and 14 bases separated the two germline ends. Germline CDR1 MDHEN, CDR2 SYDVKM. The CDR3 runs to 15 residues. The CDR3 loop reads CASSLLGATGNTIYF. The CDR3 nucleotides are TGTGCCAGCAGCCTACTGGGGGCTACTGGAAACACCATATATTTT.

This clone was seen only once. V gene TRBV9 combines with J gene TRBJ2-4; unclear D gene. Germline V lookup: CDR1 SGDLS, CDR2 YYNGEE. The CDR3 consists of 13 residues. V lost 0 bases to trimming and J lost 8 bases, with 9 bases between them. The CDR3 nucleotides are TGTGCCAGCAGCGTAGGCGCCCTGGACATTCAGTACTTC. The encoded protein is CASSVGALDIQYF.

The CDR3 nucleotides read TGTGCCAGCAGCTTGGTTGGGACTAACAACAATGAGCAGTTCTTC. Its protein product is CASSLVGTNNNEQFF. This chain links TRBV5-8 with TRBJ2-1; 7 bases are shared with TRBD2. The trim removed 0 bases at V and 5 bases at J, leaving 5 bases unmatched. The CDR3 is 15 residues long. From germline, CDR1 is SGHTS and CDR2 YDEGEE.

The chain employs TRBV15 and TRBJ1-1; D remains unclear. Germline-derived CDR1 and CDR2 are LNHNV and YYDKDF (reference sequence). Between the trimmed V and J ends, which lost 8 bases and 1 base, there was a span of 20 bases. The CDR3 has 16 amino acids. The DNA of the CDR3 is TGTGCCACCCGACAAGAGAAGGCACTTAGGAACACTGAAGCTTTCTTT. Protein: CATRQEKALRNTEAFF. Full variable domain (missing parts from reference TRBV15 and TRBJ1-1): DAMVIQNPRYQVTQFGKPVTLSCSQTLNHNVMYWYQQKSSQAPKLLFHYYDKDFNNEADTPDNFQSRRPNTSFCFLDIRSPGLGDTAMYLCATRQEKALRNTEAFFGQGTRLTVV.

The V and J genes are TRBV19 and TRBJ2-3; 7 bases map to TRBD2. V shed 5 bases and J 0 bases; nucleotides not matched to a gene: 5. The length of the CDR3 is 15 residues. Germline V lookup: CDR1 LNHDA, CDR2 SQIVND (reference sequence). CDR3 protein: CASSSPGLSTDTQYF. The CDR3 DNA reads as TGTGCCAGTAGTTCCCCGGGACTAAGCACAGATACGCAGTATTTT.

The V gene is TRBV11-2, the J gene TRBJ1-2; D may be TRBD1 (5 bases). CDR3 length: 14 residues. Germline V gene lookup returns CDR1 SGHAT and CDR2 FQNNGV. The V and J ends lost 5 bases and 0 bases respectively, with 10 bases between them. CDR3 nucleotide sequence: TGTGCCAGCAGCCTCCAGACAGCTAACTATGGCTACACCTTC. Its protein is CASSLQTANYGYTF.

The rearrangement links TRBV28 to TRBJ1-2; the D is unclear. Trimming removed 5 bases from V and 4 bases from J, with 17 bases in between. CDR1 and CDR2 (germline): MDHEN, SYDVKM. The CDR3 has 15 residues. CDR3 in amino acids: CASSGQAKGRYGYTF. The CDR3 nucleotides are TGTGCCAGCAGTGGCCAGGCGAAAGGGCGCTATGGCTACACCTTC.

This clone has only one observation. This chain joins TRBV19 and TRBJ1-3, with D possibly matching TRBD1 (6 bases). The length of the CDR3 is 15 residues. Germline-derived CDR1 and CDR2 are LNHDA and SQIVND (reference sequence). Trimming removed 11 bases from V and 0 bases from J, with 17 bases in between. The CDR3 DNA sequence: TGTGCCGCCTCGGCGGGGGCGAGCTCTGGAAACACCATATATTTT. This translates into CAASAGASSGNTIYF.

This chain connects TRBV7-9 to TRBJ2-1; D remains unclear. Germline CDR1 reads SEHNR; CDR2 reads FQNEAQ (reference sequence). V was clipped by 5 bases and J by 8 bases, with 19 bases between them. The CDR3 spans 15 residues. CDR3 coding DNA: TGTGCCAGCAGCATTAGCTGGGTCTACAACGATGAGCAGTTCTTC. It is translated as CASSISWVYNDEQFF.

The CDR3 region is CASSLTGTYGYTF. The CDR3 DNA is TGTGCCAGCAGTCTTACAGGGACCTATGGCTACACCTTC. V is TRBV6-5 and J is TRBJ1-2; possible D gene TRBD1, 6 bases. Germline CDR1 and CDR2: MNHEY and SVGAGI. The length of the CDR3 is 13 residues. V lost 5 bases to trimming and J lost 4 bases, with 11 bases between them.

The DNA of the CDR3 is TGTGCCAGCAGTTTATTTTGGCAGGGGGCCCACGAGCAGTACTTC. It is translated as CASSLFWQGAHEQYF. The chain employs TRBV28 and TRBJ2-7; TRBD1 matches at 8 bases. With V trimmed by 1 base and J by 5 bases, 7 bases remained unmatched. This CDR3 has 15 amino acids. In germline, CDR1 is MDHEN, CDR2 SYDVKM.

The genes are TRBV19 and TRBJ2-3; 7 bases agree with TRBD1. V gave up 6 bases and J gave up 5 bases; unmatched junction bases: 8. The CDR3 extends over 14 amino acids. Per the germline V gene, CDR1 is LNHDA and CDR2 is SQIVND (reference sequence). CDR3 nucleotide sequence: TGTGCCAGTAGCCATGAGGGGGCCCGAGATACGCAGTATTTT. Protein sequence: CASSHEGARDTQYF.

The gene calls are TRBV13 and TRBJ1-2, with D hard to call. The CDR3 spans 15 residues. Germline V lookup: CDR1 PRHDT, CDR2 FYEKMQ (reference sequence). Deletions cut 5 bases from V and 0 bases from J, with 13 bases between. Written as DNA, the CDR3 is TGTGCCAGCAGCCCCACGGCCACAGCTAACTATGGCTACACCTTC. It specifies CASSPTATANYGYTF. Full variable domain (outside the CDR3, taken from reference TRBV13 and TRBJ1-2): AAGVIQSPRHLIKEKRETATLKCYPIPRHDTVYWYQQGPGQDPQFLISFYEKMQSDKGSIPDRFSAQQFSDYHSELNMSSLELGDSALYFCASSPTATANYGYTFGSGTRLTVV.

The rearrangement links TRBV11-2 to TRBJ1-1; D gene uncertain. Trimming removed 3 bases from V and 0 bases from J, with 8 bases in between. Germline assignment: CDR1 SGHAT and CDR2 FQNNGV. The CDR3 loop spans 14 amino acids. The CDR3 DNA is TGTGCCAGCAGCTTGGTAGTCATGAACACTGAAGCTTTCTTT. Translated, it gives CASSLVVMNTEAFF.

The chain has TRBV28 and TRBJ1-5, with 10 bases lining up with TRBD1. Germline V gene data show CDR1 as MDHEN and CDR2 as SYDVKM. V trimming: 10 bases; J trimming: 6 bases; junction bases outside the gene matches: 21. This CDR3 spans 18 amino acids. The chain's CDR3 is CATRSTGGKILLIQPQHF. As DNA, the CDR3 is TGTGCCACCCGGTCGACAGGGGGCAAAATTCTCCTCATTCAGCCCCAGCATTTT.

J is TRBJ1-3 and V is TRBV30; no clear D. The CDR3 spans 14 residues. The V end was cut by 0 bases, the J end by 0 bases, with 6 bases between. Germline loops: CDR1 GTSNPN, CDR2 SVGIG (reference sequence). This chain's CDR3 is CAWSVKSSGNTIYF. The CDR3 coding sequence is TGTGCCTGGAGTGTAAAAAGCTCTGGAAACACCATATATTTT.

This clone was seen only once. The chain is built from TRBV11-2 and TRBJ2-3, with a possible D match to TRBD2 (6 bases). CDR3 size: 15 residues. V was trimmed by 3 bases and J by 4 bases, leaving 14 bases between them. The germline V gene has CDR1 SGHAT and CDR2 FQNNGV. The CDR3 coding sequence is TGTGCCAGCAGCTTTAGGGGTGGAGGGCCAGATACGCAGTATTTT. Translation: CASSFRGGGPDTQYF.

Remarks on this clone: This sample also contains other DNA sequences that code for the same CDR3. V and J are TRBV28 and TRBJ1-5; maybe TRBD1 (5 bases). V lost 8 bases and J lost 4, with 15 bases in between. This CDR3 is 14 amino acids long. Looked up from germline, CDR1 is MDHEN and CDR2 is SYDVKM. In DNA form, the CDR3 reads TGTGCCAGCTCCTCACCCCAGGGAAATCAGCCCCAGCATTTT. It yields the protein CASSSPQGNQPQHF.

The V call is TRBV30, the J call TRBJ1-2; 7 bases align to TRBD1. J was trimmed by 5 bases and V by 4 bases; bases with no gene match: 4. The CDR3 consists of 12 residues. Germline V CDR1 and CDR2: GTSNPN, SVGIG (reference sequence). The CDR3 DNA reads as TGTGCCTGGAAGGGGGCCTCTTATGGCTACACCTTC. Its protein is CAWKGASYGYTF.

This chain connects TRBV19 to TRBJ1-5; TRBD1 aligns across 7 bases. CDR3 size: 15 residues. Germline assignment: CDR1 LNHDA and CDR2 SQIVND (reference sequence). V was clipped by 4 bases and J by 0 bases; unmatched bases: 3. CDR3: CASSRQGDSNQPQHF. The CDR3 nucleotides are TGTGCCAGTAGTAGACAGGGAGATAGCAATCAGCCCCAGCATTTT. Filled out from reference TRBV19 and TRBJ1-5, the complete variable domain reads DGGITQSPKYLFRKEGQNVTLSCEQNLNHDAMYWYRQDPGQGLRLIYYSQIVNDFQKGDIAEGYSVSREKKESFPLTVTSAQKNPTAFYLCASSRQGDSNQPQHFGDGTRLSIL.

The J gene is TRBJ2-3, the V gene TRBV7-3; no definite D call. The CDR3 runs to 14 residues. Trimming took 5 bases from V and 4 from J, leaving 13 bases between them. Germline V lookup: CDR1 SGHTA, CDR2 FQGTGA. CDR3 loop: CASSEAALPDTQYF. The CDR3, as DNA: TGTGCCAGCAGCGAGGCGGCTTTACCAGATACGCAGTATTTT.

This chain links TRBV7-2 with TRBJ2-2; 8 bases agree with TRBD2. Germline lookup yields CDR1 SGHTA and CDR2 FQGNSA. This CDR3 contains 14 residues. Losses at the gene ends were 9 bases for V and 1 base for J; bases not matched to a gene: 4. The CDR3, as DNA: TGTGCCAGACGACTAGCGCAGAACACCGGGGAGCTGTTTTTT. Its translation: CARRLAQNTGELFF.

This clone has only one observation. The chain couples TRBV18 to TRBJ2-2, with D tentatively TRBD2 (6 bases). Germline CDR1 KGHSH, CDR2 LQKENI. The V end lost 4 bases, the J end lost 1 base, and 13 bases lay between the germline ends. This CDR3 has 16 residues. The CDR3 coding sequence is TGTGCCAGCTCACGACGGGACTCTATGAACACCGGGGAGCTGTTTTTT. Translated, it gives CASSRRDSMNTGELFF.

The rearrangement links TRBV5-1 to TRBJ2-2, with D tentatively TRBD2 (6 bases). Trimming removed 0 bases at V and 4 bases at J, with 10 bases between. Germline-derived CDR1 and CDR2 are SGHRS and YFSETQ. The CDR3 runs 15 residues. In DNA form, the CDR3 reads TGCGCCAGCAGCTTGGCCGAGGGAGGCACCGGGGAGCTGTTTTTT. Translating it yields CASSLAEGGTGELFF.

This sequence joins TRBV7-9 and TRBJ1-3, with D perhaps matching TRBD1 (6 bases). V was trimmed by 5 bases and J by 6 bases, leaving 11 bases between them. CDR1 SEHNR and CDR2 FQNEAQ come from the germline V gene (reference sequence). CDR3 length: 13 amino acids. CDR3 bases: TGTGCCAGCAGCCGGAACAGGGTAAACACCATATATTTT. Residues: CASSRNRVNTIYF.

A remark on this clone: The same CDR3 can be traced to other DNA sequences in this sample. Written as DNA, the CDR3 is TGTGCCAGCAGCTTAAACCCCGGGGAGCTGTTTTTT. It codes for CASSLNPGELFF. The V call is TRBV7-3, the J call TRBJ2-2; D gene uncertain. This CDR3 contains 12 residues. Germline values: CDR1 SGHTA, CDR2 FQGTGA. V lost 1 base to trimming and J lost 6 bases, with 3 bases between them.

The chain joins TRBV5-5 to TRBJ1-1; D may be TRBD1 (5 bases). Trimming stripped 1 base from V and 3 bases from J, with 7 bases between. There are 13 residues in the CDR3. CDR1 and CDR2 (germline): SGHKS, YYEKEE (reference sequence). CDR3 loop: CASSLTGDTEAFF. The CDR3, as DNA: TGTGCCAGCAGCTTGACGGGGGACACTGAAGCTTTCTTT.

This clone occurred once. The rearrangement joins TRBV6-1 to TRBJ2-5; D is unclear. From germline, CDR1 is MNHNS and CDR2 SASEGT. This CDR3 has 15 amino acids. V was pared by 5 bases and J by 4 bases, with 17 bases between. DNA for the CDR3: TGTGCCAGCAGTATACAGAAGAGAGGCTTAGAGACCCAGTACTTC. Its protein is CASSIQKRGLETQYF.

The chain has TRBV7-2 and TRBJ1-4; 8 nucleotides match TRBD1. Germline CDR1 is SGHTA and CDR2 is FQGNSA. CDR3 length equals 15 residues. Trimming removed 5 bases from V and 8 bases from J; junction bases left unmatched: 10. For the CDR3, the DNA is TGTGCCAGCAGCCGCTTGACAGGGGCGGACGAAAAACTGTTTTTT. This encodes CASSRLTGADEKLFF.